This TCR beta chain was identified in a study of T cell repertoires in cytomegalovirus infection. Background on the study: Evidence of both CMV infection and a matching HLA type came from public TCR beta signatures. Study-level findings and limits: The ex vivo response showed dominance by HLA-C-restricted CMV-specific TCR beta clonotypes. Cumulated frequencies of public TCR beta families served to identify carriers of CMV plus the relevant HLA.

MiXCR, applied by TCRdb to the reads, yields one record per CDR3 protein. The table shows around 450,000 distinct CDR3 sequences, with approximately 10% occurring only once. This clonotype showed up many times. Its antigen is not known. The CDR3 has 13 amino acids. The V gene end was trimmed by 3 bases and the J gene end by 6 bases; junction bases not matched to a gene: 3. The rearrangement joins TRBV12-3 or TRBV12-4 to TRBJ2-7, with 9 bases matching TRBD1. The clonotype originates from a human donor in good health (CMV status not recorded). Some clones in this sample may be carry-over from other donors' samples. Sequenced sample: PBMCs. The CDR3 protein is CASSLTGGREQYF. The DNA of the CDR3 is TGTGCCAGCAGTTTGACAGGGGGGCGCGAGCAGTACTTC.